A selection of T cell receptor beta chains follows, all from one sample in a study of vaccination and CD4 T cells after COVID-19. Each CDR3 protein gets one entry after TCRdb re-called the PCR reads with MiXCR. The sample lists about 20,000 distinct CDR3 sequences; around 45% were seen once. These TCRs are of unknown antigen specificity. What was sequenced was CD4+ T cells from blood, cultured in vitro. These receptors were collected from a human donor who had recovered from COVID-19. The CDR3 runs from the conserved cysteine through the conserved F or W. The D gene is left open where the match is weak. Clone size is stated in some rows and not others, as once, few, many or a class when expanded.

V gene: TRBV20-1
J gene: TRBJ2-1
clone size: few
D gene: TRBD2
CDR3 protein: CSAPISGSDNEQFF
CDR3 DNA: TGCAGTGCCCCTATTAGCGGGAGTGACAATGAGCAGTTCTTC

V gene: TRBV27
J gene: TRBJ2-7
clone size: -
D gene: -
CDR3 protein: CASSRSDSFSYEQYF
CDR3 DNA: TGTGCCAGCAGCCGCTCTGACAGCTTCTCCTACGAGCAGTACTTC

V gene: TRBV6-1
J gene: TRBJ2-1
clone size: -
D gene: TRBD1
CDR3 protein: CASKMTGLLNNVRNEQFF
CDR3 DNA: TGTGCCAGCAAGATGACAGGGCTCTTGAATAACGTGCGAAATGAGCAGTTCTTC

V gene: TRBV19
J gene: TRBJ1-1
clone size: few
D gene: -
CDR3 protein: CASRGGGKNTEAFF
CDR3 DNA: TGTGCCAGCCGGGGCGGGGGGAAAAACACTGAAGCTTTCTTT

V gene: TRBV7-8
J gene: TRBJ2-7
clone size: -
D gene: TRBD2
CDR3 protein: CASSLGGGYEQYF
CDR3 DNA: TGTGCCAGCAGCTTGGGGGGGGGATACGAGCAGTACTTC

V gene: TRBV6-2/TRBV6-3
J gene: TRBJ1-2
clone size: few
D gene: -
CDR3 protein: CASTPGRGLGNYGYTF
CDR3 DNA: TGTGCCAGCACCCCCGGGAGGGGGTTGGGTAACTATGGCTACACCTTC

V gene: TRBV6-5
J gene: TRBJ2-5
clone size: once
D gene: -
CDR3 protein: CASSWERGEETQYF
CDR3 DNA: TGTGCCAGCAGTTGGGAGAGAGGAGAAGAGACCCAGTACTTC

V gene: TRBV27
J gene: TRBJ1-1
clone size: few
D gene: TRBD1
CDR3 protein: CASSFYGTGDTEAFF
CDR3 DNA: TGTGCCAGCAGTTTTTACGGGACAGGGGACACTGAAGCTTTCTTT

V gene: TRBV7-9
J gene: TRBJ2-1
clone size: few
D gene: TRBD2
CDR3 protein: CASKGSSGGAWQFF
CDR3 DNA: TGTGCCAGCAAGGGGAGTAGCGGGGGGGCCTGGCAGTTCTTC

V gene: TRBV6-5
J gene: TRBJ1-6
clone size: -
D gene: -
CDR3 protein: CASSYSRVPNSPLHF
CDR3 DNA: TGTGCCAGCAGTTACTCCAGGGTTCCCAATTCACCCCTCCACTTT

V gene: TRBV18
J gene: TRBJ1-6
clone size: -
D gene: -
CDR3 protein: CASSQASVNYNSPLHF
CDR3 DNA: TGTGCCAGCTCACAAGCGTCGGTAAACTATAATTCACCCCTCCACTTT

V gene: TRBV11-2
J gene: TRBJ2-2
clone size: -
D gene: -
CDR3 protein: CASSSLDWSGELFF
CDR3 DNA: TGTGCCAGCAGCTCGTTGGACTGGTCCGGGGAGCTGTTTTTT

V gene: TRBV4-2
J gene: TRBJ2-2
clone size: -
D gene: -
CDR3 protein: CASSQESRAANTGELFF
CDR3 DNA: TGTGCCAGCAGCCAAGAGAGTAGAGCCGCGAACACCGGGGAGCTGTTTTTT

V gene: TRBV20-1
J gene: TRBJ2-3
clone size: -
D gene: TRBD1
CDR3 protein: CSASPGQGGLAESTDTQYF
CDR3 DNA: TGCAGTGCTAGCCCGGGACAGGGGGGTCTCGCCGAGAGCACAGATACGCAGTATTTT

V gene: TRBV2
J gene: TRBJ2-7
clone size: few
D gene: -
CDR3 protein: CASSPRTYEQYF
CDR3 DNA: TGTGCCAGCAGTCCCCGAACCTACGAGCAGTACTTC

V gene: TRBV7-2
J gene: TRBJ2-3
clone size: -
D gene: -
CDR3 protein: CASSLSRANTDTQYF
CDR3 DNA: TGTGCCAGCAGCTTAAGCAGGGCGAACACAGATACGCAGTATTTT

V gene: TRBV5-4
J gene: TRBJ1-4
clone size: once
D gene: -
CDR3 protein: CASSFGGAPNEKLFF
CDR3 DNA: TGTGCCAGCAGCTTTGGAGGGGCCCCTAATGAAAAACTGTTTTTT

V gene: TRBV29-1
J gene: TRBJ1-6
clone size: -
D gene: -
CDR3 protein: CSVSTGTASSPLHF
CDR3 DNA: TGCAGCGTTTCTACTGGGACGGCAAGTTCACCCCTCCACTTT

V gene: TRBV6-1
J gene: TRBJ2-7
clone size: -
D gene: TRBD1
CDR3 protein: CASSEASQGAREQYF
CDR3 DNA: TGTGCCAGCAGTGAAGCATCACAGGGGGCTAGGGAGCAGTACTTC

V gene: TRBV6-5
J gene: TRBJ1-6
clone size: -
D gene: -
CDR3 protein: CASSYSKGSGNSPLHF
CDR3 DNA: TGTGCCAGCAGTTACTCGAAGGGCAGCGGCAATTCACCCCTCCACTTT

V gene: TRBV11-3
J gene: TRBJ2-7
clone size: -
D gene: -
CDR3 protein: CASSLGRGAYEQYF
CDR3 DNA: TGTGCCAGCAGCTTAGGTAGGGGGGCCTACGAGCAGTACTTC

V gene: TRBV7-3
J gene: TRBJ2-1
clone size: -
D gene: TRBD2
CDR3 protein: CASSEGSGGFHEQFF
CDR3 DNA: TGTGCCAGCAGCGAGGGGAGCGGGGGCTTTCATGAGCAGTTCTTC

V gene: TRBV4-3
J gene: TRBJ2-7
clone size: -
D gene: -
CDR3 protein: CASSQATPSDYEQYF
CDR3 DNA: TGCGCCAGCAGCCAAGCCACGCCTAGCGACTACGAGCAGTACTTC

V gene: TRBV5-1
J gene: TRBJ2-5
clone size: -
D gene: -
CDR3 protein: CASSSTGTQETQYF
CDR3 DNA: TGCGCCAGCAGCTCCACAGGGACCCAAGAGACCCAGTACTTC

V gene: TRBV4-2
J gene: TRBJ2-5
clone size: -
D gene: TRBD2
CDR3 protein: CASSRRLAGDQETQYF
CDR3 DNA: TGTGCCAGCAGCCGAAGACTAGCGGGGGATCAAGAGACCCAGTACTTC

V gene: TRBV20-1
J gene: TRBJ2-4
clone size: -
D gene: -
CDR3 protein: CSASAQLAKNIQYF
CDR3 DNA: TGCAGTGCTAGTGCCCAGCTAGCCAAAAACATTCAGTACTTC

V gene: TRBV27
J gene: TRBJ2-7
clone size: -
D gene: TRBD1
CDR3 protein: CASSLWDRVYEQYF
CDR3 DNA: TGTGCCAGCAGTCTTTGGGACAGAGTCTACGAGCAGTACTTC

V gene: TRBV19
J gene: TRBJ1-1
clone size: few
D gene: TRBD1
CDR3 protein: CATEGQTFEAFF
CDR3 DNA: TGTGCCACCGAGGGACAGACCTTTGAAGCTTTCTTT

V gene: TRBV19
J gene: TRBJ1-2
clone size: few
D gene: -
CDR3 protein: CASSPTSGQRGGYTF
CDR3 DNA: TGTGCCAGTAGTCCTACTTCGGGACAACGGGGGGGCTACACCTTC

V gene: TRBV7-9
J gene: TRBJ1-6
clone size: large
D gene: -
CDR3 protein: CASSLQFRSPLHF
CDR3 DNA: TGTGCCAGCAGCTTACAATTTCGGTCACCCCTCCACTTT

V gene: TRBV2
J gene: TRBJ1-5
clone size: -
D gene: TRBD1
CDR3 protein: CASTQGGNQPQHF
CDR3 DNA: TGTGCCAGCACACAGGGGGGCAATCAGCCCCAGCATTTT

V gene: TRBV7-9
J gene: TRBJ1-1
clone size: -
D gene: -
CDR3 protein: CASSLPKITEAFF
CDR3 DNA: TGTGCCAGCAGCTTACCTAAGATCACTGAAGCTTTCTTT

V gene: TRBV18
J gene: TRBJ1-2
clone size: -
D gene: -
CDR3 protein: CASSRAGLDGYTF
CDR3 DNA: TGTGCCAGCTCACGGGCGGGGTTGGATGGCTACACCTTC

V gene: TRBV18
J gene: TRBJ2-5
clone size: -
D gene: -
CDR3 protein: CASSPNPGETQYF
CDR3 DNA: TGTGCCAGCTCACCAAATCCCGGGGAGACCCAGTACTTC

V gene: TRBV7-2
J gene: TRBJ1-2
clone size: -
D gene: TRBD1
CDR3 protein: CASSLDRGRSGYTF
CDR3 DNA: TGTGCCAGCAGCTTAGACAGGGGGCGATCAGGCTACACCTTC

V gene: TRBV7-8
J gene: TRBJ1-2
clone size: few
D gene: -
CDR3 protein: CASSLAQFGGYTF
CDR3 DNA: TGTGCCAGCAGCTTAGCACAGTTCGGCGGCTACACCTTC

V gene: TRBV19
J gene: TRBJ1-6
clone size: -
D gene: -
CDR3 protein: CASRIDSYNSPLHF
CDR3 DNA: TGTGCCAGTAGGATCGACAGCTATAATTCACCCCTCCACTTT

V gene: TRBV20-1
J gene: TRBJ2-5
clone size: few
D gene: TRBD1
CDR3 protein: CSARVDRDQETQYF
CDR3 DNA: TGCAGTGCTAGAGTGGACAGGGACCAAGAGACCCAGTACTTC

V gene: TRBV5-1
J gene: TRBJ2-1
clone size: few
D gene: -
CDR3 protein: CASSLDSASYNEQFF
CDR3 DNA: TGCGCCAGCAGCTTGGACAGCGCCTCCTACAATGAGCAGTTCTTC

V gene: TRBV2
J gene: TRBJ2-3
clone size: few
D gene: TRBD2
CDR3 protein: CASSSMGLAPTDTQYF
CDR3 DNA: TGTGCCAGCAGTAGCATGGGACTAGCCCCCACAGATACGCAGTATTTT